The next 9 T cell receptor beta chains were all read from a single sample in a study of Ad26.COV2.S vaccination and SARS-CoV-2 variants (dated by TCRdb to 2020 to 2022). Per the publication, the treatment or condition label means: some 20 received Ad26.COV2.S at low or high dose, single or two shots; 5 received placebo; per-sample allocation not given. Repertoires of vaccine and placebo recipients were sequenced from samples taken on day 63 after the first injection. The library was obtained by the immunoSEQ multiplex PCR assay. TCRdb retrieved this table from immuneACCESS and kept in-frame rearrangements only. Not all clones are present; in checked studies, unresolved V genes account for under half, and no reason is known for the remainder. The sample profile shows some 410,000 clones; about 92% of them were found once. Under 2% of the sample comes from the top ten. The sample in question was peripheral blood, obtained in a trial of Ad26.COV2.S vaccine versus placebo. The source of these receptors is a person aged 18-60 years who received the Ad26.COV2.S COVID-19 vaccine or a placebo.

The chain combines TRBV7-2 with TRBJ2-5; TRBD2 aligns across 8 bases. Per germline, CDR1 SGHTA and CDR2 FQGNSA. The CDR3 runs to 14 residues. V trimming: 4 bases; J trimming: 5 bases; junction bases outside the gene matches: 6. CDR3 in amino acids: CASSWSGGPETQYF. The CDR3 region has the DNA TGTGCCAGCAGCTGGTCGGGGGGGCCGGAGACCCAGTACTTC.

This chain joins TRBV15 and TRBJ1-6; no reliable D call. The germline V and J ends were trimmed by 2 bases and 14 bases, with 19 bases remaining between them. The CDR3 spans 15 residues. The V gene's germline CDR1 is LNHNV and CDR2 YYDKDF (reference sequence). CDR3 sequence: CATSRLVTADPSLHF. In nucleotides, the CDR3 is TGTGCCACCAGCAGACTGGTGACGGCCGACCCGTCCCTCCACTTT.

A single count supports this clone. The CDR3 nucleotides read TGTGCCAGCAGTTTCGGGTTCACAGATACGCAGTATTTT. Translated: CASSFGFTDTQYF. V and J are TRBV12-3 or TRBV12-4 and TRBJ2-3, with D unresolved. CDR3 size: 13 residues. The V and J ends lost 3 bases and 2 bases respectively, with 6 bases between them.

V is TRBV30 and J is TRBJ1-2; 7 bases agree with TRBD1. CDR1 is GTSNPN, CDR2 SVGIG, per germline (reference sequence). The CDR3 has 15 amino acids. The V and J ends lost 4 bases and 4 bases, in that order; junction bases with no gene match: 12. The CDR3 loop reads CAWNAPGTAFYGYTF. The CDR3 nucleotides read TGTGCCTGGAACGCACCCGGGACAGCTTTCTATGGCTACACCTTC.

The V gene is TRBV15, the J gene TRBJ2-7; a possible D gene is TRBD1 (6 bases). Trimming shortened V by 1 base and J by 1 base, and 8 bases separated the two germline ends. The germline CDR1 and CDR2 sequences are LNHNV and YYDKDF (reference sequence). This CDR3 is built from 14 residues. CDR3 in amino acids: CATSRGTASYEQYF. The CDR3 nucleotides are TGTGCCACCAGCAGAGGGACAGCGTCCTACGAGCAGTACTTC.

The chain combines TRBV30 with TRBJ2-7; 11 nucleotides match TRBD1. CDR3 length equals 14 residues. J lost 7 bases, V lost 4 bases, and 9 bases had no gene match. CDR1 is GTSNPN, CDR2 SVGIG, per germline (reference sequence). The CDR3, as DNA: TGTGCCTGGAAACCGGGACAGGGGGTGGGTGAGCAGTACTTC. Its protein is CAWKPGQGVGEQYF.

This chain joins TRBV2 and TRBJ2-3; TRBD1 agrees at 10 bases. Germline V lookup: CDR1 SNHLY, CDR2 FYNNEI. V was clipped by 2 bases and J by 0 bases; unmatched bases: 8. The length of the CDR3 is 18 residues. CDR3: CASSERTGGSVSTDTQYF. DNA of the CDR3: TGTGCCAGCAGTGAAAGGACAGGGGGTTCCGTTAGCACAGATACGCAGTATTTT.

The gene calls are TRBV4-3 and TRBJ2-1; D tentatively reads TRBD1 or TRBD2 (7 bases each). The germline V gene has CDR1 LGHNA and CDR2 YSLEER. The ends were cut back, 0 bases at V and 4 bases at J, with 13 bases in the middle. This CDR3 comprises 16 residues. For the CDR3, the DNA is TGCGCCAGCAGCCAAGAGGGGGGGACAGTTTACAATGAGCAGTTCTTC. It is translated as CASSQEGGTVYNEQFF.

The genes are TRBV30 and TRBJ2-7; D unclear. Germline assignment: CDR1 GTSNPN and CDR2 SVGIG (reference sequence). The CDR3 totals 15 residues. V lost 2 bases and J lost 4, with 18 bases in between. The chain's CDR3 is CAWSYLGEMRYEQYF. Here the CDR3 DNA reads TGTGCCTGGAGTTACCTGGGTGAGATGAGATACGAGCAGTACTTC.